These 3 T cell receptor beta chains share one sample of origin, sequenced in a study of cytomegalovirus exposure and HLA in healthy donors. The PCR was carried out with 60 Vbeta primers and 13 Jbeta primers. The table came from immunoSEQ multiplex PCR; TCRdb's copy has only in-frame clones and leaves some out. The sample shows about 190,000 clones, approximately 86% of them seen only once. Sequencing was performed on PBMCs. The receptors here all came from a woman aged 25 to 39 in good health and CMV-seronegative.

The chain recombines TRBV9 with TRBJ2-7; a possible D gene is TRBD2 (7 bases). CDR1 is SGDLS and CDR2 is YYNGEE in the germline V gene. V was shortened by 3 bases and J by 7 bases, with 14 bases between the two germline ends. The CDR3 spans 13 residues. The CDR3 reads CASSARTAGEQYF. CDR3 nucleotides: TGTGCCAGCAGCGCAAGGACAGCGGGAGAGCAGTACTTC. The whole variable domain, filled in from reference TRBV9 and TRBJ2-7, reads DSGVTQTPKHLITATGQRVTLRCSPRSGDLSVYWYQQSLDQGLQFLIQYYNGEERAKGNILERFSAQQFPDLHSELNLSSLELGDSALYFCASSARTAGEQYFGPGTRLTVT.

In this sample, this clone turned up a few times. The V gene is TRBV11-2, the J gene TRBJ2-7; 7 nucleotides match TRBD1. The CDR3 is 14 residues long. The J segment lost 2 bases and the V segment lost 6 bases, leaving 7 bases of the junction unmatched. In germline, CDR1 is SGHAT, CDR2 FQNNGV. This CDR3 is CASRLDRHTYEQYF. The CDR3 DNA follows: TGTGCCAGCAGGTTGGACAGGCACACCTACGAGCAGTACTTC.

The gene calls are TRBV28 and TRBJ2-7, with 9 nucleotides matching TRBD2. The V gene end was trimmed by 6 bases and the J gene end by 5 bases; junction bases not matched to a gene: 17. From germline, CDR1 is MDHEN and CDR2 SYDVKM. This CDR3 has 17 amino acids. CDR3 DNA sequence: TGTGCCAGCAGCCCGGTTAGCGGGAGACCTCTCGGCCACGAGCAGTACTTC. Translating gives CASSPVSGRPLGHEQYF.